The 23 T cell receptor beta chains below come from one sample, sequenced in a study of cytomegalovirus exposure and HLA in healthy donors. Using immunoSEQ multiplex PCR, the repertoire was profiled, and TCRdb retains in-frame clones only, with some absent. The profile covers about 150,000 clones, with approximately 86% appearing a single time and approximately 20% taken by the ten largest. The sample comprised PBMCs. These receptors came from a man aged 18 to 30 in good health and CMV-seropositive.

V gene TRBV7-9 combines with J gene TRBJ1-4, with TRBD1 matching over 7 bases. The CDR3 covers 16 residues. CDR1 and CDR2 (germline): SEHNR, FQNEAQ (reference sequence). The J segment lost 5 bases and the V segment lost 5 bases, leaving 11 bases of the junction unmatched. CDR3 residues: CASSPTGPMGNEKLFF. The CDR3 region has the DNA TGTGCCAGCAGCCCGACAGGGCCTATGGGGAATGAAAAACTGTTTTTT.

Only a few counts were recorded for this clone. Possible read error: a much larger clone is one base away. This chain connects TRBV7-2 to TRBJ2-7; possible D gene TRBD1, 6 bases. CDR1 and CDR2 (germline): SGHTA, FQGNSA. The V end lost 1 base, the J end lost 2 bases, and 6 bases lay between the germline ends. This CDR3 contains 13 residues. CDR3 DNA sequence: TGTGCCAGCAGCTTAGGGACAGCCTACGAGCAGTACTTC. Translating gives CASSLGTAYEQYF. Full variable domain (missing parts from reference TRBV7-2 and TRBJ2-7): GAGVSQSPSNKVTEKGKDVELRCDPISGHTALYWYRQSLGQGLEFLIYFQGNSAPDKSGLPSDRFSAERTGGSVSTLTIQRTQQEDSAVYLCASSLGTAYEQYFGPGTRLTVT.

This clone came up once. This rearrangement joins TRBV5-6 to TRBJ1-1; D is possibly TRBD1 (5 bases). The V and J ends lost 4 bases and 4 bases respectively, with 14 bases between them. Germline values: CDR1 SGHDT, CDR2 YYEEEE. This CDR3 is 14 amino acids long. CDR3 sequence reads: CASSIGRVGTEAFF. The CDR3 nucleotides read TGTGCCAGCAGCATAGGCAGGGTGGGCACTGAAGCTTTCTTT.

The chain combines TRBV6-5 with TRBJ1-1; TRBD1 is a possible D gene (5 bases). V lost 8 bases to trimming and J lost 1 base, with 14 bases between them. CDR1 and CDR2 (germline): MNHEY, SVGAGI. The CDR3 length is 14 residues. The CDR3 reads CASAAQGPNTEAFF. The CDR3 DNA is TGTGCCAGCGCCGCCCAGGGCCCGAACACTGAAGCTTTCTTT.

The chain is built from TRBV6-1 and TRBJ1-6; D call uncertain. The CDR3 covers 17 residues. The germline CDR1 and CDR2 sequences are MNHNS and SASEGT. V dropped 2 bases and J dropped 2 bases, with 13 bases sitting between them. CDR3 DNA sequence: TGTGCCAGCAGTGAAATCCGTCTGGGCCCCTATAATTCACCCCTCCACTTT. Translating it yields CASSEIRLGPYNSPLHF.

The genes are TRBV6-1 and TRBJ2-7; 9 nucleotides align to TRBD1. The CDR3 has 15 amino acids. Losses at the gene ends were 1 base for V and 6 bases for J; bases not matched to a gene: 7. Germline V lookup: CDR1 MNHNS, CDR2 SASEGT. The DNA for the CDR3 is TGTGCCAGCAGTGAAGGGGACAGGGTCTTCCTCGAGCAGTACTTC. This translates into CASSEGDRVFLEQYF.

The gene calls are TRBV7-9 and TRBJ2-7; D remains ambiguous. Between the trimmed V and J ends, which lost 4 bases and 4 bases, there was a span of 11 bases. Germline-derived CDR1 and CDR2 are SEHNR and FQNEAQ (reference sequence). This CDR3 is built from 13 residues. As DNA, the CDR3 is TGTGCCAGCAGCTCTGACTCTACTTACGAGCAGTACTTC. It specifies CASSSDSTYEQYF.

This chain links TRBV7-8 with TRBJ1-6; 7 bases are a match to TRBD1. Losses at the gene ends were 2 bases for V and 5 bases for J; bases not matched to a gene: 3. Germline V gene data show CDR1 as SGHVS and CDR2 as FQNEAQ. The CDR3 runs 15 residues. The CDR3 DNA sequence: TGTGCCAGCAGCTTACGAGGGGGCAATAATTCACCCCTCCACTTT. Protein sequence: CASSLRGGNNSPLHF.

The rearrangement uses TRBV28 and TRBJ1-5; TRBD1 might be the D (6 bases). The CDR3 length is 14 residues. Germline assignment: CDR1 MDHEN and CDR2 SYDVKM. With 6 bases removed from V and 5 bases from J, the gap between germline ends came to 14 bases. This CDR3 is CASRPDSPHQPQHF. The CDR3 nucleotides are TGTGCCAGCAGGCCGGACAGTCCCCATCAGCCCCAGCATTTT.

The V gene is TRBV30, the J gene TRBJ2-7; the match to TRBD1 covers 10 bases. CDR3 length equals 16 residues. Germline V CDR1 and CDR2: GTSNPN, SVGIG (reference sequence). J gave up 2 bases and V 2 bases, and 9 bases lay outside the gene matches. The CDR3 DNA sequence: TGTGCCTGGAGTCCCGGGACAGGGGATTTTCCCTACGAGCAGTACTTC. Translated, it gives CAWSPGTGDFPYEQYF.

This rearrangement joins TRBV5-5 to TRBJ2-2; 8 nucleotides line up with TRBD1. Trimming at V came to 3 bases and at J to 2 bases, leaving 12 bases not matched to a gene. This CDR3 spans 18 amino acids. Per germline, CDR1 SGHKS and CDR2 YYEKEE (reference sequence). The CDR3 DNA sequence: TGTGCCAGCAGCTCGAGGCCCCCGACAGGGGCTAACACCGGGGAGCTGTTTTTT. Translation: CASSSRPPTGANTGELFF.

J is TRBJ1-1 and V is TRBV2; 7 positions agree with TRBD1. The J segment lost 7 bases and the V segment lost 2 bases, leaving 10 bases of the junction unmatched. Germline V gene lookup returns CDR1 SNHLY and CDR2 FYNNEI. The CDR3 is made up of 15 amino acids. The CDR3 spells CASSEIAGGIGEAFF. Written as DNA, the CDR3 is TGTGCCAGCAGTGAAATTGCAGGGGGAATCGGTGAAGCTTTCTTT.

This clone was counted between two and nine times. The genes are TRBV18 and TRBJ2-7; TRBD1 matches at 8 bases. J gave up 2 bases and V 6 bases, and 3 bases lay outside the gene matches. Germline V CDR1 and CDR2: KGHSH, LQKENI. The CDR3 covers 13 residues. This CDR3 reads CASSPDRAYEQYF. CDR3 DNA sequence: TGTGCCAGCTCTCCGGACAGGGCCTACGAGCAGTACTTC. The full variable domain, completed using reference TRBV18 and TRBJ2-7, is NAGVMQNPRHLVRRRGQEARLRCSPMKGHSHVYWYRQLPEEGLKFMVYLQKENIIDESGMPKERFSAEFPKEGPSILRIQQVVRGDSAAYFCASSPDRAYEQYFGPGTRLTVT.

The gene calls are TRBV6-5 and TRBJ2-7; tentatively, D is TRBD2 (6 bases). Germline CDR1 MNHEY, CDR2 SVGAGI. Trimming stripped 5 bases from V and 3 bases from J, with 14 bases between. The CDR3 extends over 14 amino acids. Here the CDR3 DNA reads TGTGCCAGCAGTCCAGGAGGGGTCTACTACGAGCAGTACTTC. It translates to CASSPGGVYYEQYF.

This rearrangement joins TRBV2 to TRBJ2-7; possibly TRBD1 for D (7 bases). V was shortened by 0 bases and J by 3 bases, with 9 bases between the two germline ends. This CDR3 spans 14 amino acids. Germline V gene data show CDR1 as SNHLY and CDR2 as FYNNEI. The CDR3 loop is CASSEAQGGYEQYF. Here the CDR3 DNA reads TGTGCCAGCAGTGAAGCGCAGGGGGGCTACGAGCAGTACTTC.

The CDR3: CASSGTGMNTEAFF. The DNA of the CDR3 is TGTGCCAGCAGCGGTACAGGGATGAACACTGAAGCTTTCTTT. This chain uses TRBV13 with TRBJ1-1; D may be TRBD1 (6 bases). Germline V CDR1 and CDR2: PRHDT, FYEKMQ (reference sequence). V dropped 5 bases and J dropped 0 bases, with 10 bases sitting between them. The CDR3 loop spans 14 amino acids.

The rearrangement joins TRBV25-1 to TRBJ2-4; D unresolved. The CDR3 sequence is 13 residues long. Trimming took off 5 bases at V and 8 bases at J, with 13 bases between the two ends. CDR1 is MGHDK, CDR2 SYGVNS, per germline. Here the CDR3 DNA reads TGTGCCAGCAGTCCCCCCCAGACTGACATTCAGTACTTC. It specifies CASSPPQTDIQYF. Based on the CDR3 plus reference TRBV25-1 and TRBJ2-4, the full variable domain is EADIYQTPRYLVIGTGKKITLECSQTMGHDKMYWYQQDPGMELHLIHYSYGVNSTEKGDLSSESTVSRIRTEHFPLTLESARPSHTSQYLCASSPPQTDIQYFGAGTRLSVL.

The chain joins TRBV30 to TRBJ2-1, with 7 nucleotides matching TRBD2. The CDR3 is 15 amino acids. V was clipped by 1 base and J by 4 bases; unmatched bases: 7. Germline loops: CDR1 GTSNPN, CDR2 SVGIG (reference sequence). The DNA of the CDR3 is TGTGCCTGGAGTGCCGGACTAGTGTCTTACAATGAGCAGTTCTTC. Translation: CAWSAGLVSYNEQFF.

The chain joins TRBV19 to TRBJ1-5; D might be TRBD1 (5 bases). The V end was cut by 1 base, the J end by 0 bases, with 13 bases between. The length of the CDR3 is 17 residues. Looked up from germline, CDR1 is LNHDA and CDR2 is SQIVND (reference sequence). The CDR3 coding sequence is TGTGCCAGTAGTATAGTAACAGGAGTATCTAGCAATCAGCCCCAGCATTTT. Translating gives CASSIVTGVSSNQPQHF.

This CDR3 is CASSRPGEGAGNTEAFF. The CDR3 nucleotides read TGCGCCAGCAGCCGACCAGGGGAAGGGGCAGGGAACACTGAAGCTTTCTTT. This chain uses TRBV4-3 with TRBJ1-1; D may be TRBD1 (6 bases). CDR3 size: 17 residues. The V end lost 4 bases, the J end lost 1 base, and 19 bases lay between the germline ends. The germline CDR1 and CDR2 sequences are LGHNA and YSLEER.

The chain couples TRBV7-9 to TRBJ2-1; 12 bases align to TRBD2. V lost 4 bases to trimming and J lost 13 bases; unmatched junction nucleotides: 20. CDR3 size: 18 residues. In germline, CDR1 is SEHNR, CDR2 FQNEAQ (reference sequence). In DNA form, the CDR3 reads TGTGCCAGCAGCTCGACTAGCGGGGGAACTACAATGATTGCTTTTCAGTTCTTC. Translated: CASSSTSGGTTMIAFQFF.

This chain connects TRBV9 to TRBJ2-1; 7 bases match TRBD2. There are 15 residues in the CDR3. The V segment lost 4 bases and the J segment 8 bases; nucleotides outside the gene matches: 12. From germline, CDR1 is SGDLS and CDR2 YYNGEE. As DNA, the CDR3 is TGTGCCAGCAGCTCCCGACTAGCCCCGTCCCATGAGCAGTTCTTC. Its protein product is CASSSRLAPSHEQFF.

The chain recombines TRBV6-5 with TRBJ2-2, with TRBD2 identical over 13 bases. Germline V gives CDR1 MNHEY, CDR2 SVGAGI. The CDR3 length is 15 residues. The ends lost 5 bases at V and 5 bases at J; junction bases unmatched: 2. The CDR3, as DNA: TGTGCCAGCAGTGTGGGACTAGCGGGGACCGGGGAGCTGTTTTTT. Its protein product is CASSVGLAGTGELFF.